This TCR beta chain originates from a study of T cells in women clearing cervical HPV infection. Worth noting for this clone: The CDR3 end falls 3 residues outside the read, so it is completed with the germline J gene.

Repertoires were generated with immunoSEQ multiplex PCR, while TCRdb's copy carries only in-frame clones and drops some. Recorded for this sample: about 33,000 clones. HPV was found by MY09/MY11 PCR and dot-blot genotyping. V trimming: 5 bases; J trimming: 2 bases; junction bases outside the gene matches: 7. Germline values: CDR1 SGHTA, CDR2 FQGTGA. CDR3 length equals 15 residues. This clonotype was sampled from a woman aged 18-70 years with a cervical HPV16 infection that either progressed to CIN3+ or cleared (not recorded which). The sample comprised blood buffy coat. The rearrangement uses TRBV7-3 and TRBJ2-3, with 7 bases aligning to TRBD2. The covered CDR3 bases are TGTGCCAGCAGCCAATGGGGGGGGGTCACAGATACG. It codes for CASSQWGGVTDT. The whole CDR3 sequence is CASSQWGGVTDTQYF.